This T cell receptor (beta chain) emerged from a study of shared clonotypes between healthy human individuals. Study outcomes and limitations: Only blood was sampled; tissue repertoires likely differ.

Remarks on this clone: Its target is unknown. The same CDR3 can be traced to other DNA sequences in this sample.

Clones were read by immunoSEQ multiplex PCR, and TCRdb kept only the in-frame ones, dropping some. The sample has 2 million to 3 million clones, approximately 93% seen once. CDR1 is MNHEY and CDR2 is SMNVEV in the germline V gene (reference sequence). The CDR3 runs 13 residues. The V gene lost 3 bases and the J gene lost 1 base, with 6 bases spanning the gap. The genes are TRBV27 and TRBJ1-1; D is ambiguous. The sample consisted of naive CD4+ T cells from PBMCs. The sample's subset: CD45RA+ positively selected. The TCR comes from a man aged 18 to 30 in good health. Some clones in this sample may be carry-over from other donors' samples. CDR3 in DNA: TGTGCCAGCAGTTTCGGTGGGAACACTGAAGCTTTCTTT. Translation: CASSFGGNTEAFF.